This T cell receptor (beta chain) was sequenced during a study of blood T cell repertoires in COVID-19. This clone was recorded once. Data came from immunoSEQ multiplex PCR; TCRdb stores just in-frame clones and leaves some out. The table records 120,000 or so clones, approximately 70% of them present only once. Germline CDR1 MDHEN, CDR2 SYDVKM. V lost 5 bases to trimming and J lost 4 bases, with 17 bases between them. The CDR3 length is 15 residues. The chain uses TRBV28 and TRBJ1-2; a possible D gene is TRBD1 (6 bases). This TCR came from a woman in her sixties or seventies with acute or convalescent COVID-19. Sample: peripheral blood. CDR3 amino acids: CASSGSWTVGYGYTF. Here the CDR3 DNA reads TGTGCCAGCAGTGGCTCATGGACAGTAGGCTATGGCTACACCTTC.